Sequencing of this TCR beta chain was carried out in a study of human T cells and chemical hapten exposure. Trimming removed 0 bases from V and 2 bases from J, with 4 bases in between. The CDR3 runs to 13 residues. CDR1 KGHSY and CDR2 FQNENV come from the germline V gene. This clonotype appeared a few times. Time point defined: patch test 2, 6 weeks after DPC sensitization. The treatment was: therapeutic diphenylcyclopropenone sensitization with weekly scalp DPC. TCRdb fed the RACE reads into MiXCR, producing one record per CDR3 protein. Of 350,000 to 400,000 distinct CDR3 sequences detected, more than 5% appear once; the ten largest clones hold 4.5% to 6%.

Specimen: whole blood, collected in connection with sensitization to the hapten diphenylcyclopropenone (DPC). This chain connects TRBV16 to TRBJ1-1; D call uncertain. The clonotype comes from a woman between 18 and 30 years old with alopecia areata. Some clones in this sample may be carry-over from other donors' samples. The CDR3 is CASSQSRNTEAFF. CDR3 coding DNA: TGTGCCAGCAGCCAATCCAGAAACACTGAAGCTTTCTTT.